One T cell receptor (beta chain) is described in this entry. No antigen is known for it. These data are taken from a study of fetal regulatory T cell absence and autoimmunity. Study results and caveats: In IPEX, the enrichment was taken to support antigen-driven autoimmunity before birth. Broadly similar TRB gene family usage was seen in pancreas and cord blood.

V lost 6 bases, J lost 3 bases, and 14 bases lay in between. This CDR3 region has 14 residues. Germline CDR1 is SNHLY and CDR2 is FYNNEI. The survey-level immunoSEQ assay was used. Assay: immunoSEQ multiplex PCR; the TCRdb copy retains only in-frame clones and omits some. The table lists about 46,000 clones, about 80% of them singletons. The sequencing sample was made of cord blood. V is TRBV2 and J is TRBJ1-1, with D possibly matching TRBD1 (5 bases). The source is a newborn boy with IPEX syndrome. CDR3 sequence reads: CASRWAGGDTEAFF. In DNA form, the CDR3 reads TGTGCCAGCAGATGGGCTGGGGGGGACACTGAAGCTTTCTTT.